This entry is about one T cell receptor (beta chain). The same CDR3 can be traced to other DNA sequences in this sample. These data come from a study of technical replicates of blood from a handful of donors. Germline CDR1 is SGHRS and CDR2 is YFSETQ. Losses at the gene ends were 4 bases for V and 3 bases for J; bases not matched to a gene: 5. The CDR3 is 14 residues long. Only in-frame clones appear in the TCRdb table, and some are missing; sequencing was by immunoSEQ multiplex PCR. The sample holds 85,000 to 100,000 clones, around 95% seen once. This clonotype originated in a human donor in good health. Material: T cells isolated from PBMCs. The chain recombines TRBV5-1 with TRBJ1-1; 8 positions match TRBD1. The CDR3: CASSLTGEYTEAFF. As DNA, the CDR3 is TGCGCCAGCAGCCTGACAGGGGAGTACACTGAAGCTTTCTTT.